This TCR beta chain was sequenced during a study of cytomegalovirus exposure and HLA in healthy donors. Study in general: Drawn from HLA-typed donors, approximately 86 million unique TCRs were held in an early data release. Study-level findings and limits: Prior analysis indicated that the majority of TCR beta V segments exhibited productivity approximately 87% or approximately 30% of the time.

Primers for the PCR totalled 60 Vbeta and 13 Jbeta. TCRdb keeps only in-frame clones here, not all; method: immunoSEQ multiplex PCR. The sample comprises 95,000 to 100,000 clones, over 8% of which are singletons, and about 4.7% rests with the top ten. On this clone itself: Its antigen is unidentified.

From germline, CDR1 is SGHAT and CDR2 FQNNGV. The junction had 13 bases not matched to a gene; V was cut back by 8 bases and J by 8 bases. The CDR3 consists of 15 residues. The receptor's source is a middle-aged man in good health and CMV-seropositive. The specimen was PBMCs. The chain links TRBV11-2 to TRBJ2-1; 9 nucleotides match TRBD2. CDR3 in amino acids: CASSTGASGTDEQFF. As DNA, the CDR3 is TGTGCCAGCTCAACCGGAGCTAGCGGGACTGATGAGCAGTTCTTC.